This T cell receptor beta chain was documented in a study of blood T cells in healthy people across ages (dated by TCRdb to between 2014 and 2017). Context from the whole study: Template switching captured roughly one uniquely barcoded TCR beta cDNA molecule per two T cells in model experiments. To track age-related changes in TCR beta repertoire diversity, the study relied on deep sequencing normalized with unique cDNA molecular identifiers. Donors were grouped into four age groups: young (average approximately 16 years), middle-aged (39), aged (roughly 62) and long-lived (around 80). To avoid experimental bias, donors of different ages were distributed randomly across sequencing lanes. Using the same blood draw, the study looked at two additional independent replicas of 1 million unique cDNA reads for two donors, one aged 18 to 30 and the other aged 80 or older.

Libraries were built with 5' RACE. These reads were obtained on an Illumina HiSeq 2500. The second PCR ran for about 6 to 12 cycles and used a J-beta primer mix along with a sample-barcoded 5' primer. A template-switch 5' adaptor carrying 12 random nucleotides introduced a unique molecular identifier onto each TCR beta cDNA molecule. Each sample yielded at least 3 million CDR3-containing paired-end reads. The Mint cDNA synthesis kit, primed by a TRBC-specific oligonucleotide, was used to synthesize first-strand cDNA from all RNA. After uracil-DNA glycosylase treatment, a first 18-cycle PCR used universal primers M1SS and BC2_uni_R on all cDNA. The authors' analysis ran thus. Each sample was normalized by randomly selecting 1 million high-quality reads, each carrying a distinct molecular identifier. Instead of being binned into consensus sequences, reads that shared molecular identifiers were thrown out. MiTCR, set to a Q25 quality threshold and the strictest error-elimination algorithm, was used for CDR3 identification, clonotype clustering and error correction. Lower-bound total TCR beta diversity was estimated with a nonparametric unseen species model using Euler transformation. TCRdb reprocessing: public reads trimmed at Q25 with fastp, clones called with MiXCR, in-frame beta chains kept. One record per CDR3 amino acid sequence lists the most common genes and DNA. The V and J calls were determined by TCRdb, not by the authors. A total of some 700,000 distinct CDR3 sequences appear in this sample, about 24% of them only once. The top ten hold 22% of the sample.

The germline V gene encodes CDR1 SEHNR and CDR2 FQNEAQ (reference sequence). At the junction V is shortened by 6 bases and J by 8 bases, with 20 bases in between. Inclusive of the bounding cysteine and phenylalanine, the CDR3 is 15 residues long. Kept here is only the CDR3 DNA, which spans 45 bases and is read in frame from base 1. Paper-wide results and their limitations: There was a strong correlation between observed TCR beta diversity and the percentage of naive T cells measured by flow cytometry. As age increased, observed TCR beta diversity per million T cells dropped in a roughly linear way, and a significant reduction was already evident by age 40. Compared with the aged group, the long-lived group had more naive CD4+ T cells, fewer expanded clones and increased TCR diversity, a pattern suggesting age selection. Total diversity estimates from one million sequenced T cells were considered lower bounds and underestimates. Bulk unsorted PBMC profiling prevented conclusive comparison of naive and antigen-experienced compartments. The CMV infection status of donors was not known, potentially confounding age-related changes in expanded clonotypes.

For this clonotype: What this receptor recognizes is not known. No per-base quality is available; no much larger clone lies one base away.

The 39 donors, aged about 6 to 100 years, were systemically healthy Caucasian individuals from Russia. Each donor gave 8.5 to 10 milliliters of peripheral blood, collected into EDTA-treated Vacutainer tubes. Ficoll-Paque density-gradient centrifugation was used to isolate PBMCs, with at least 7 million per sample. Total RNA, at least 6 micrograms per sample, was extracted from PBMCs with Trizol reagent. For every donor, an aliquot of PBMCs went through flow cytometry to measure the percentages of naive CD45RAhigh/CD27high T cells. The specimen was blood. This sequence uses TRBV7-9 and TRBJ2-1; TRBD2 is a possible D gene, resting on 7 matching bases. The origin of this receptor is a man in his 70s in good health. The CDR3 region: CASRLPGGPMDEQFF. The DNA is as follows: TGTGCCAGCAGGTTACCCGGGGGGCCTATGGATGAGCAGTTCTTC.